This entry describes one T cell receptor beta chain. Its antigen specificity is not known. No much larger clone exists at a distance of one base, and base qualities are not known. Participants in the prospective study were aged about 18 to 95 years, lived in over 20 United States geographic areas, and enrolled through a virtual design. In the prospective study, participants were assigned to cohorts based on the clinical history participants reported in a screening survey and a study questionnaire. Recovered participants in ImmuneRACE Cohort 3 were defined as having two consecutive negative NP/OP PCR tests, clearance from a healthcare professional, or resolution of symptoms. Each participant in the prospective study had whole blood, serum and a nasopharyngeal or oropharyngeal swab collected by mobile phlebotomists. Additional blood draws and questionnaires over an approximately 2-month period could optionally be provided by prospective study participants. Prospective study blood samples were shipped either frozen or at room temperature before DNA extraction.

The data originate from a study of blood T cell repertoires in COVID-19 (dated by TCRdb to 2018 to 2020). Context from the whole study: Samples from collaborators originated in the United States, Italy and Spain and spanned both the acute and convalescent phases of COVID-19. The prospective study material was composed of cDNA or gDNA derived from T cells, B-cell-depleted T cells, or PBMCs. The dataset comprised deeply sampled blood TCRbeta repertoires from subjects exposed to, actively infected with, or recovered from COVID-19. The repertoires were released in a freely available public database meant as a resource for research on the immune response to SARS-CoV-2. The samples were drawn from the first 160 participants of the ongoing ImmuneRACE study and from some 1,300 subjects provided by 6 global collaborators. A de-identified subject ID, COVID-19 status, age in years and sex were almost always included in the sample metadata. Where available, HLA class I and class II types were taken from metadata supplied by the sample provider and were not determined by assay-based typing. Study-level results and caveats: The quantity of clinical and demographic metadata differed by source and by participant and was supplied without curation.

Germline trimming: 2 bases from V, 0 bases from J; junction bases outside gene matches: 8. The cysteine opens and the phenylalanine closes a CDR3 of 18 amino acids. Solely the CDR3 DNA is kept, with 54 bases framed from the first base. As encoded in the germline V gene, CDR1 is MDHEN while CDR2 is SYDVKM. TCRbeta CDR3 regions were amplified from genomic DNA by means of the immunoSEQ Assay, a bias-controlled multiplex PCR. On the study's bioinformatics: Nucleated cell counts per sample were estimated from amplification of reference gene primers within the assay. To quantify the absolute abundance of each unique TCRbeta CDR3 rearrangement, sequence reads were collapsed and filtered. Productive Simpson clonality was computed per sample as the square root of Simpson's diversity index over productive rearrangements. Not all clones reach the TCRdb copy of this immuneACCESS table, which keeps in-frame sequences only. Checked studies attribute under half of the gap to unresolved V genes and leave the rest unexplained. That table furnishes V, J and clone size, whereas the DNA furnished D and trimming. The sample table contains fewer than 400,000 clones; only one count was recorded for 87% of them. The top ten clones comprise about 9.8% of the sample.

This receptor was identified in a woman between 18 and 29 years old who had recovered from COVID-19. The chain joins TRBV28 to TRBJ2-7, and 12 bases in between align with TRBD2. Sample: PBMCs or T cells enriched from blood (not recorded which). CDR3 sequence: CASSLALAGGRSSYEQYF. The DNA is as follows: TGTGCCAGCAGTTTAGCGCTAGCGGGGGGGCGGAGCTCCTACGAGCAGTACTTC.